Given below is one T cell receptor beta chain in context. The antigen is undetermined. This sample is drawn from a study of T cell responses to AZD1222 COVID-19 vaccine. Study findings and constraints: The sample set comprised mostly white British donors with more females, and clonal diversity was possibly underestimated.

V gave up 0 bases and J gave up 9 bases, with 13 bases separating them. The CDR3 extends over 14 amino acids. Looked up from germline, CDR1 is SGHNT and CDR2 is YYREEE (reference sequence). Data came from immunoSEQ multiplex PCR; TCRdb stores just in-frame clones and leaves some out. The sample consists of around 60,000 clones, around 80% of them appearing once. The sequencing here drew on peripheral blood, taken 28 days after the second AZD1222 dose. The sequence came from an adult who received the AZD1222 COVID-19 vaccine. The chain carries TRBV5-4 and TRBJ2-4, with D possibly TRBD2 on 5 matching bases. In nucleotides, the CDR3 is TGTGCCAGCAGCTTGGCGGGCCCAACTAGCATTCAGTACTTC. It yields the protein CASSLAGPTSIQYF.